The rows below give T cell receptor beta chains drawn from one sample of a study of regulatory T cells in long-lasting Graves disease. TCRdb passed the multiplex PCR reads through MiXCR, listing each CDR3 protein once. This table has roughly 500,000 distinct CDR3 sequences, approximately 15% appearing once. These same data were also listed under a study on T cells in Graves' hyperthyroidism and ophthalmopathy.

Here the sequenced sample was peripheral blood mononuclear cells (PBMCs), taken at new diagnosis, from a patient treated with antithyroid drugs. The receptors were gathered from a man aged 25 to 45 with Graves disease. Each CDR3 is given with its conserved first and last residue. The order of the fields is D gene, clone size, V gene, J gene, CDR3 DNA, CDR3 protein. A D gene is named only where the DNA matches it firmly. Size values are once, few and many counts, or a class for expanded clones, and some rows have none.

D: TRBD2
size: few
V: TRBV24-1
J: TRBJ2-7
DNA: TGTGCCACCAGTGACTCCGGGACTAGAGCCCACGAGCAGTACTTC
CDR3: CATSDSGTRAHEQYF

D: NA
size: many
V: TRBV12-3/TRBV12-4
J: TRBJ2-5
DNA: TGTGCCAGCAGTCCAGACAGGAAAGAGACCCAGTACTTC
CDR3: CASSPDRKETQYF

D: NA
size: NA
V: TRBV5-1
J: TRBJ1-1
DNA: TGCGCCAGCAGCTTTGCGAGGGGGGGGGTGAACACTGAAGCTTTCTTT
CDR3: CASSFARGGVNTEAFF

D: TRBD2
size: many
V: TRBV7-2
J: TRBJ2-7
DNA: TGTGCCAGCAGCTTCCTAGCGGGAGCCGGCGAGCAGTACTTC
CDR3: CASSFLAGAGEQYF

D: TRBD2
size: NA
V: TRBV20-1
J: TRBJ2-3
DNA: TGCAGTGCTCCGCTAATAGCGGGAGGGCTTAGCACAGATACGCAGTATTTT
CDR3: CSAPLIAGGLSTDTQYF

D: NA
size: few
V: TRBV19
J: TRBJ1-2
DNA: TGTGCCAGTAGTATAGGCCGGGACGACTATGGCTACACCTTC
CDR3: CASSIGRDDYGYTF

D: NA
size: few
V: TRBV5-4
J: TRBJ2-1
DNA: TGTGCCAGCAGCCCCGGGCCCTTAGGCTCCTACAATGAGCAGTTCTTC
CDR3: CASSPGPLGSYNEQFF

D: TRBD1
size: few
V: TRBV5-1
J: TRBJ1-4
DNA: TGCGCCAGCAGTACCGGAGGACAGGGGGGAGAAAAACTGTTTTTT
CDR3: CASSTGGQGGEKLFF

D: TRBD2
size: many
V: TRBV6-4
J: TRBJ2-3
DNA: TGTGCCAGCAGTCCTGTAGCGGGAACAGATACGCAGTATTTT
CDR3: CASSPVAGTDTQYF

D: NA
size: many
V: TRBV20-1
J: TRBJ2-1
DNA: TGCAGTGCTAGTAGACAGGAGACCTACAATGAGCAGTTCTTC
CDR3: CSASRQETYNEQFF

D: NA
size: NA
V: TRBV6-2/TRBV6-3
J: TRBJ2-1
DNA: TGTGCCAGCAGCCGGACAGCTACCTACAATGAGCAGTTCTTC
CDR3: CASSRTATYNEQFF

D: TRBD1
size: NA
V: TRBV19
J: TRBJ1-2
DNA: TGTGCCACCCCAGGGGGCTCTGGCTACACCTTC
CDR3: CATPGGSGYTF

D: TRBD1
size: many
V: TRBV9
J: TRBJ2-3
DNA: TGTGCCAGCAGCCCAGGAGGGACAGGTTATGATACGCAGTATTTT
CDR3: CASSPGGTGYDTQYF

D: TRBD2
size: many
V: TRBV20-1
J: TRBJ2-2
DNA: TGCAGTGCTAGAGCGGTCCTAGCGGGTAACACCGGGGAGCTGTTTTTT
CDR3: CSARAVLAGNTGELFF

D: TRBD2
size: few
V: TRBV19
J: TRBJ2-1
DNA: TGTGCCACCTCTCTCCTAGCGGACCCAAATGAGCAGTTCTTC
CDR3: CATSLLADPNEQFF

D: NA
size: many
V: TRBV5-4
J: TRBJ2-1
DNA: TGTGCCAGCAGCTTGGGCCTGAACGTCCTCTCCTACAATGAGCAGTTCTTC
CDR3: CASSLGLNVLSYNEQFF

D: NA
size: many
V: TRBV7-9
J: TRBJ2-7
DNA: TGTGCCAGCAGCTCAGGAAAACAGGGTGGGAACGAGCAGTACTTC
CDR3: CASSSGKQGGNEQYF

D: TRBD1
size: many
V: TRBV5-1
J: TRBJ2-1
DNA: TGCGCCAGCAGAATAAGGCAGGGGGCGCGGAATGAGCAGTTCTTC
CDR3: CASRIRQGARNEQFF

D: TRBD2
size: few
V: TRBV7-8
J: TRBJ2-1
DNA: TGTGCCAGCAGCTTAGATACTAGCGGGAGGGCCTATGAGCAGTTCTTC
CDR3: CASSLDTSGRAYEQFF

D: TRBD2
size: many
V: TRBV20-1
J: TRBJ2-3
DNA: TGCAGTGCGACCGGGACTAGCGGAACTAGCACAGATACGCAGTATTTT
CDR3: CSATGTSGTSTDTQYF

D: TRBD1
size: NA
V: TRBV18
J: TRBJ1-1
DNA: TGTGCCAGCTCACCGGACAGGGGGAAAGGTGAAGCTTTCTTT
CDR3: CASSPDRGKGEAFF

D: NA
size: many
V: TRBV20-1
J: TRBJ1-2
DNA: TGCAGTGCGACTACAGGGAATGGCTACACCTTC
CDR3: CSATTGNGYTF

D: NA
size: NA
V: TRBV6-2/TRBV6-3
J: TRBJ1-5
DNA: TGTGCCAGCAGTGAGGCGGCGGGGGGAAGTAGCAATCAGCCCCAGCATTTT
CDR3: CASSEAAGGSSNQPQHF

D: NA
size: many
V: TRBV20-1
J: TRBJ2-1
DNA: TGCAGTGCTAGAGGTCCGACCACCGAGCAGTTCTTC
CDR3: CSARGPTTEQFF

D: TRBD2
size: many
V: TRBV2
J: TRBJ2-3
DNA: TGTGCCAGCAGTGGCCCTAGCGGGAGTGGAAGGGATACGCAGTATTTT
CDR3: CASSGPSGSGRDTQYF

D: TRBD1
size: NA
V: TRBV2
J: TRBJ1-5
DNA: TGTGCCAGCAACCGGGACAGGGTCAATCAGCCCCAGCATTTT
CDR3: CASNRDRVNQPQHF

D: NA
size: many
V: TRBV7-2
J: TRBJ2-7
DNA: TGTGCCAGCAGCTTAGGACCTCGATACGAGCAGTACTTC
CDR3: CASSLGPRYEQYF

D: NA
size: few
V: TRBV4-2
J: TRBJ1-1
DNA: TGTGCCAGCAGCCAAGGGACCCCCCAGGGAGGGACTGAAGCTTTCTTT
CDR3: CASSQGTPQGGTEAFF

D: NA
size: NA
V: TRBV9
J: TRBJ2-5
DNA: TGTGCCAGCAGCGTAGGCGGGATACACGCCCGGGAGACCCAGTACTTC
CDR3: CASSVGGIHARETQYF

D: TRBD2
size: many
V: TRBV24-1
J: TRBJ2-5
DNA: TGTGCCACCAGTGACACCGGGACTAGCGGGAAGGAGACCCAGTACTTC
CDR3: CATSDTGTSGKETQYF

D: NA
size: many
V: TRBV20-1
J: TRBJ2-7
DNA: TGCAGTGCTAGATACGGGGGCGAGCAGTACTTC
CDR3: CSARYGGEQYF

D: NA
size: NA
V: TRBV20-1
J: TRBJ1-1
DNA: TGCAGTGCTAGAGTTCGGGACTACCCTATCGCTGAAGCTTTCTTT
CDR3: CSARVRDYPIAEAFF

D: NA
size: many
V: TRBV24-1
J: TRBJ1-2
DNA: TGTGCCACCAGTGATACGACAGGTTATGGCTACACCTTC
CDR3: CATSDTTGYGYTF

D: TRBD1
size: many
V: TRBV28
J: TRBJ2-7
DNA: TGTGCCAGCAGTTTAAGAGGGACAGGGTGGAAAAACGAGCAGTACTTC
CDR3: CASSLRGTGWKNEQYF

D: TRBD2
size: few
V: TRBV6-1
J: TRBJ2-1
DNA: TGTGCCAGCTCAAAAGGGACTAGCCTATACAATGAGCAGTTCTTC
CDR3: CASSKGTSLYNEQFF

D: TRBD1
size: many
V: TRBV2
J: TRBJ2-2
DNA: TGTGCCAGCAGCCTGACAGGGTACACCGGGGAGCTGTTTTTT
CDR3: CASSLTGYTGELFF

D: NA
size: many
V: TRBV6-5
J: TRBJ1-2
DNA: TGTGCCAGCAGTTACTCGATCTTCTTAGCCGCTAACTATGGCTACACCTTC
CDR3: CASSYSIFLAANYGYTF

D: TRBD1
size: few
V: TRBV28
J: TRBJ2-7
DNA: TGTGCCAGCAGGACCGGGACAGGAAACTACGAGCAGTACTTC
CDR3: CASRTGTGNYEQYF

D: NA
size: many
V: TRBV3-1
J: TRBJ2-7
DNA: TGTGCCACTTCCACTCTTGGGGAGCAGTACTTC
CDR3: CATSTLGEQYF

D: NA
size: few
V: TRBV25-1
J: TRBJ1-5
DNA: TGTGCCACCACGTCAACACCGAGCAATCAGCCCCAGCATTTT
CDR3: CATTSTPSNQPQHF

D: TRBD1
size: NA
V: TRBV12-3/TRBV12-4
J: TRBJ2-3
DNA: TGTGCCAGCAGCATGTCAGGGGGCCCTCCAGATACGCAGTATTTT
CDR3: CASSMSGGPPDTQYF

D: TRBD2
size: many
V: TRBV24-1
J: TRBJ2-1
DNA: TGTGCCACCAGTGACCCTGACTACCGGGAGGGCCACGGTGAGCAGTTCTTC
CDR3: CATSDPDYREGHGEQFF

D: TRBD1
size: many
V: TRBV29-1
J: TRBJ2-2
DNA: TGCAGCGTTTCCGGGACAGGGACCGGGGAGCTGTTTTTT
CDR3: CSVSGTGTGELFF

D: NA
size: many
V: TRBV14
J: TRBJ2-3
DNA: TGTGCCAGCAGCCAAGAAGGGAGCGGAGATGGAGAAGATACGCAGTATTTT
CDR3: CASSQEGSGDGEDTQYF

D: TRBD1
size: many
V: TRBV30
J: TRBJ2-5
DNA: TGTGCCTGGACTGTGGACAGGCGTAAGACCCAGTACTTC
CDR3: CAWTVDRRKTQYF

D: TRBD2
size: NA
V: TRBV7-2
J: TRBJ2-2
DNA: TGTGCCAGCAGCTTAGTAGCGGGAGACGGAGGGGAGCTGTTTTTT
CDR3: CASSLVAGDGGELFF

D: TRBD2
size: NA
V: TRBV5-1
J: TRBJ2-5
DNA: TGCGCCAGCGGGAGGGCCCGGGAGACCCAGTACTTC
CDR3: CASGRARETQYF

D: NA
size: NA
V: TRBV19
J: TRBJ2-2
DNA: TGTGCCAGTAGTATACTGGGGGCGGACCGGGAGCTGTTTTTT
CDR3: CASSILGADRELFF

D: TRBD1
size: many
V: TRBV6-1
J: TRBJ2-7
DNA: TGTGCCAGCAGACAGGGGAGCTCCTACGAGCAGTACTTC
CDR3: CASRQGSSYEQYF

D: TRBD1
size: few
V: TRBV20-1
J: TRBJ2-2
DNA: TGCAGTGCTCCCCACAGGGGAAGGTCGGCCGGGGAGCTGTTTTTT
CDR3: CSAPHRGRSAGELFF